Listed below are T cell receptor beta chains from one sample, sequenced in a study of cytomegalovirus exposure and HLA in healthy donors. Clones were read by immunoSEQ multiplex PCR, and TCRdb kept only the in-frame ones, dropping some. The sample yields over 200,000 clones, roughly 84% seen once. The sample was PBMCs. These TCRs come from a woman aged 18-29 years in good health and CMV-seropositive. Each CDR3 is given with its conserved first and last residue. D genes are given only for firm matches. Some rows have no size entry. The others give once, few or many, or a class for an expanded clone.

D	J	size	V	CDR3	DNA
TRBD1	TRBJ1-1	.	TRBV5-1	CASSLEGASSDRAEAFF	TGCGCCAGCAGCTTGGAGGGGGCGAGCAGTGATCGAGCTGAAGCTTTCTTT
TRBD2	TRBJ2-7	.	TRBV7-2	CASSPGASGSYEQYF	TGTGCCAGCAGCCCCGGGGCTAGCGGGAGCTACGAGCAGTACTTC
.	TRBJ2-5	.	TRBV15	CATSFWTGGVRETQYF	TGTGCCACCAGCTTCTGGACCGGGGGAGTTCGAGAGACCCAGTACTTC
TRBD2	TRBJ2-7	.	TRBV30	CAWSKGLAGGYSYEQYF	TGTGCCTGGAGTAAAGGGCTAGCGGGAGGGTACTCCTACGAGCAGTACTTC
TRBD2	TRBJ2-2	.	TRBV12-5	CASGLRWLAGGGTGELFF	TGTGCTAGTGGTTTGCGGTGGCTAGCGGGAGGCGGAACCGGGGAGCTGTTTTTT
.	TRBJ2-2	.	TRBV27	CASTAKLSRATGELFF	TGTGCCAGCACCGCCAAATTATCCAGGGCCACCGGGGAGCTGTTTTTT
.	TRBJ2-3	.	TRBV4-2	CASSQDPGVADTQYF	TGTGCCAGCAGCCAAGACCCGGGAGTCGCAGATACGCAGTATTTT
TRBD2	TRBJ2-3	.	TRBV28	CASVSRPGLADPSTDTQYF	TGTGCCAGCGTATCTCGCCCGGGACTAGCGGACCCTAGCACAGATACGCAGTATTTT
.	TRBJ1-2	few	TRBV29-1	CSAVQGSYGYTF	TGCAGCGCCGTACAGGGCAGCTATGGCTACACCTTC
.	TRBJ2-7	once	TRBV7-9	CASTRGMNEQYF	TGTGCCAGCACCCGAGGCATGAACGAGCAGTACTTC
.	TRBJ1-2	.	TRBV11-1	CASSLRGFYGYTF	TGTGCCAGCAGCTTAAGGGGATTCTATGGCTACACCTTC
TRBD1	TRBJ1-1	.	TRBV12-5	CASGLVPSRTDREDLNTEAFF	TGTGCTAGTGGTTTGGTACCATCACGTACCGACAGGGAAGATTTGAACACTGAAGCTTTCTTT
TRBD1	TRBJ1-1	.	TRBV25-1	CASSQHFRDRVNTEAFF	TGTGCCAGCAGCCAACACTTTAGGGACAGAGTTAACACTGAAGCTTTCTTT
TRBD1	TRBJ1-1	.	TRBV6-5	CASSSRGTEAFF	TGTGCCAGCAGTTCCAGGGGGACTGAAGCTTTCTTT
TRBD1	TRBJ2-7	.	TRBV2	CASSDGVTGGQYEQYF	TGTGCCAGCAGTGATGGGGTGACAGGGGGCCAGTACGAGCAGTACTTC
.	TRBJ2-6	.	TRBV30	CAWTGSPSGANVLTF	TGTGCCTGGACAGGGTCCCCCTCTGGGGCCAACGTCCTGACTTTC
TRBD2	TRBJ2-3	.	TRBV5-1	CASREERETQYF	TGCGCCAGCAGGGAGGAGCGGGAAACGCAGTATTTT
.	TRBJ1-1	.	TRBV11-3	CASSQGSASEAFF	TGTGCCAGCAGCCAGGGGTCAGCGTCTGAAGCTTTCTTT
TRBD2	TRBJ2-1	.	TRBV10-2	CASRGGIAGPYNEQFF	TGCGCCAGCAGGGGGGGAATAGCGGGCCCCTACAATGAGCAGTTCTTC
TRBD1	TRBJ2-7	few	TRBV4-2	CASSHQDRAYEQYF	TGTGCCAGCAGCCATCAAGACAGGGCTTACGAGCAGTACTTC